These T cell receptor beta chains were read from a single sample in a study of T cell repertoires in ileal Crohn's disease. Sequenced by immunoSEQ multiplex PCR; TCRdb stores in-frame clones only, minus some. The sample includes about 4,100 clones, 72% of them seen just once. The sample comprised ileal tissue. The receptors were gathered from an adult with Crohn's disease. CDR3s include the opening cysteine and the closing phenylalanine or tryptophan. The order of the fields is CDR3 DNA, CDR3 protein, V gene, J gene, D gene, clone size. The D gene is left open where the match is weak. Rows give clone size only sometimes, using once, few, many, or a class for an expanded clone.

TGTGCCAGCAGTGCGATAGGGGGTACTGGAAACACCATATATTTT	CASSAIGGTGNTIYF	TRBV6-1	TRBJ1-3	.	few
TGTGCCAGCAGCAAAAGAGGGGCAGGGTCCTACAATGAGCAGTTCTTC	CASSKRGAGSYNEQFF	TRBV21-1	TRBJ2-1	.	.
TGTGCCAGCAGCCTGGACAGGTACGAGCAGTACTTC	CASSLDRYEQYF	TRBV11-1	TRBJ2-7	TRBD1	.
TGTGCCAGTAGTATGACGTCTAACTATGGCTACACCTTC	CASSMTSNYGYTF	TRBV19	TRBJ1-2	.	.
TGTGCCAGCAGCCAAAAGACTACGGTCTCCTATGGCTACACCTTC	CASSQKTTVSYGYTF	TRBV7-9	TRBJ1-2	.	.
TGTGCTAGTGGTTTGGTATATGACAGGGCTTTTGGAGGGAACACTGAAGCTTTCTTT	CASGLVYDRAFGGNTEAFF	TRBV12-5	TRBJ1-1	TRBD1	.
TGTGCCAGCATGGAGTTGCGGGGGAGCAAAGAGACCCAGTACTTC	CASMELRGSKETQYF	TRBV27	TRBJ2-5	TRBD2	.
TGTGCCAGCAGTTATAGGGATGTGCAGCCCCAGCATTTT	CASSYRDVQPQHF	TRBV2	TRBJ1-5	.	.
TGTGCCAGCAGTGACAAAGACAACACAGATACGCAGTATTTT	CASSDKDNTDTQYF	TRBV27	TRBJ2-3	.	.
TGTGCCAGCAGTCTAGCGGGGATGGACACAGATACGCAGTATTTT	CASSLAGMDTDTQYF	TRBV11-3	TRBJ2-3	TRBD2	few
TGCGCCAGTAATCAGGACAGATTAAACACCGGGGAGCTGTTTTTT	CASNQDRLNTGELFF	TRBV5-1	TRBJ2-2	.	.
TGTGCCAGCAGCTTTCGGACCAGCGGGGGAGAGACCCAGTACTTC	CASSFRTSGGETQYF	TRBV7-7	TRBJ2-5	TRBD2	.
TGTGCCAGCAGCCCCGAGACAGGGAACTATGGCTACACCTTC	CASSPETGNYGYTF	TRBV7-3	TRBJ1-2	TRBD1	.
TGCGCCAGCAGTCAATCAGGCGGTAGCTCTGGAAACACCATATATTTT	CASSQSGGSSGNTIYF	TRBV23-1	TRBJ1-3	.	few
TGCGCCAGCAGCTTAACCGGGACAGGGGAGTGGGAGACCCAGTACTTC	CASSLTGTGEWETQYF	TRBV5-1	TRBJ2-5	TRBD1	.
TGCGCCAGCAGTAGGGACAGCGCATCCACCGGGGAGCTGTTTTTT	CASSRDSASTGELFF	TRBV10-1	TRBJ2-2	TRBD1	few
TGTGCCAGTAGTAAAAAGGACAGGGCAGATGAAAAACTGTTTTTT	CASSKKDRADEKLFF	TRBV19	TRBJ1-4	TRBD1	.
TGTGCCAGTAGTTCTAGTTTGGGAACCTACACCGGGGAGCTGTTTTTT	CASSSSLGTYTGELFF	TRBV19	TRBJ2-2	.	.
TGTGCCAGCAGCCTGGGCCTTAGGGAGACCCAGTACTTC	CASSLGLRETQYF	TRBV5-8	TRBJ2-5	.	.
TGCGCCAGCAGCTTGGCAGTGGGACAGGGAGGGGAAAAACTGTTTTTT	CASSLAVGQGGEKLFF	TRBV5-1	TRBJ1-4	TRBD1	few
TGTGCCAGCAGCTTCGGACCTAACACCATATATTTT	CASSFGPNTIYF	TRBV11-2	TRBJ1-3	.	.
TGTGCCAGCAGCTTAGTAGAGACAGGTGAAAAACTGTTTTTT	CASSLVETGEKLFF	TRBV7-9	TRBJ1-4	.	once
TGTGCCAGTAGTATTATCGGAGAGCGGGGGGGCCGACAGTTCTTC	CASSIIGERGGRQFF	TRBV19	TRBJ2-1	TRBD2	.
TGTGCCTGCGTATCGAGGTGGGACTATGGCTACACCTTC	CACVSRWDYGYTF	TRBV6-1	TRBJ1-2	.	.
TGCGCCAGCAGCACAGGGGATGGCTATGGCTACACCTTC	CASSTGDGYGYTF	TRBV5-1	TRBJ1-2	TRBD1	.
TGTGCCAGTAGTATGGACAGGTCTGGCGGCTACACCTTC	CASSMDRSGGYTF	TRBV19	TRBJ1-2	TRBD1	.
TGTGCCAGCAGCTTAGGCGGGAGCTCCTACGAGCAGTACTTC	CASSLGGSSYEQYF	TRBV11-3	TRBJ2-7	TRBD2	.
TGTGCCAGTGGGAACAGGGAATTACATGGCTACACCTTC	CASGNRELHGYTF	TRBV6-5	TRBJ1-2	.	.
TGTGCCAGCAGTGGGGCGGAAACAGATACGCAGTATTTT	CASSGAETDTQYF	TRBV6-4	TRBJ2-3	.	.
TGTGCCAGCAGCTTAGAAGGGATTGAAAAACTGTTTTTT	CASSLEGIEKLFF	TRBV7-9	TRBJ1-4	.	.
TGCAGCGTTGGGGACAGAGATAACTATGGCTACACCTTC	CSVGDRDNYGYTF	TRBV29-1	TRBJ1-2	TRBD1	.
TGTGCCAGCAGCTGGAGGGGAGCGCGCGATGAAAAACTGTTTTTT	CASSWRGARDEKLFF	TRBV7-2	TRBJ1-4	.	.
TGTGCCAGCAGCTTTACCCAGGCTTCTGAAGCTTTCTTT	CASSFTQASEAFF	TRBV7-3	TRBJ1-1	.	.